Reported below is one T cell receptor beta chain. Its antigen is still unknown. No much larger clone is present one base from it, and per-base qualities are unavailable. CDR1 and CDR2 are drawn from the germline V gene: SGHDT, YYEEEE. The CDR3, cysteine through phenylalanine, is 15 amino acids long. This entry keeps only the CDR3 DNA: 45 bases, framed from base 1. V is cut back by 4 bases and J by 6 bases, with 8 bases in the junction unmatched. Explained via the paper, the time point label denotes: baseline before first vaccination. Vaccinee samples were obtained from the UK trials COV001 and COV002, which included a single-blind randomized controlled phase 2/3 trial of AZD1222 (ChAdOx1 nCoV-19) in healthy adults. Trial participant PBMC samples were collected at day 0 and day 28 after the second dose for TCRbeta chain sequencing. The CDR3 regions of human TCRbeta chains were analyzed by immunosequencing. The original methods were these. TCRs in the repertoires were compared against a reference library of SARS-CoV-2-specific TCRs that had been generated with the MIRA antigen-specificity platform. Breadth meant the fraction of unique TCRs that were SARS-CoV-2-associated, whereas depth meant the fraction of total T cells that were SARS-CoV-2-associated. Each spike-specific TCR was assigned to its reactive spike region and to a CD4 or CD8 class using the MIRA data. Log10-transformed breadth and depth values were compared by one-way ANOVA with Sidak's multiple comparisons tests. This immuneACCESS table, as held by TCRdb, lists in-frame sequences with V and J called but not all clones. Of the missing ones, under half trace to an unresolved V gene in checked studies; the others have no known cause. V, J and clone size were drawn from that table, and D and trimming were deduced from the DNA. A total of around 150,000 clones appear in this sample, around 91% of them only once. Jointly, the top ten make up under 5.5% of the sample.

The sample comes from a study of T cell responses to AZD1222 COVID-19 vaccine (dated by TCRdb to the early 2020s). For context, the study as a whole: Because spike-specific TCR depth and breadth did not differ between the two schedules, AZD1222 recipients who got a second dose at roughly 4 weeks were pooled with those who got a second dose at roughly 12 weeks. A total of under 250 trial participants underwent TCR sequencing, of whom more than 200 had received two doses of AZD1222 and around 25 had received two doses of the MenACWY control vaccine. Trial participants were enrolled into age subgroups of 18-55, 56-69 and 70-plus years, which contained approximately 150, 28 and 58 TCR-sequenced participants, respectively.

What the work shows at the level of the full study, not this receptor alone: A significant rise in spike-specific TCR breadth and depth was observed after two AZD1222 doses relative to day 0 and relative to MenACWY recipients. Because no samples from the day 14 peak response were available, repertoires could be characterized only after the peak T cell response. Conclusions about previously exposed vaccinees were limited because only six AZD1222 recipients were SARS-CoV-2 seropositive at baseline. Reportedly, almost half of the unique spike-specific TCRs recognized epitopes lying outside the regions that are mutated in the B.1.351 and B.1.1.7 variants. Participants were mostly white British and included more females than males, and it was suggested by the authors that clonal diversity may have been underestimated. CD4 TCRs associated with the vaccine covered the entire spike protein, and the dominant responses were in regions 160-218 and 743-854. The 56-69-year group was small, and its depth increase did not reach significance, likely because of low power.

This specimen was peripheral blood, taken on day 0 of AZD1222 vaccination. The chain couples TRBV5-6 to TRBJ2-2; TRBD1 agrees with 8 junctional bases. The sequence was obtained from an adult in good health. The DNA sequence is TGTGCCAGCAGCGTGGGACAGGCGCTGTCCGGGGAGCTGTTTTTT. Its protein product is CASSVGQALSGELFF.